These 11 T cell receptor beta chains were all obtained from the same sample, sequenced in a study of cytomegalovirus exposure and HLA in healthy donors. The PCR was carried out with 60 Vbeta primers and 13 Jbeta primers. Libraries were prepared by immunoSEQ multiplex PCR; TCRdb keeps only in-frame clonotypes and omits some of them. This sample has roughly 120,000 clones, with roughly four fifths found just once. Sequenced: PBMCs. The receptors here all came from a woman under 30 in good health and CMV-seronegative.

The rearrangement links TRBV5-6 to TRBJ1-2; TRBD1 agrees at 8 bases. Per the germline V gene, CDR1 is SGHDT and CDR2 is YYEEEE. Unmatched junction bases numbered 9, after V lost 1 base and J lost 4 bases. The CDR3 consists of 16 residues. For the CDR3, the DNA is TGTGCCAGCAGCTTGCCCAGTTGGACAGGGTCCTATGGCTACACCTTC. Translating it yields CASSLPSWTGSYGYTF.

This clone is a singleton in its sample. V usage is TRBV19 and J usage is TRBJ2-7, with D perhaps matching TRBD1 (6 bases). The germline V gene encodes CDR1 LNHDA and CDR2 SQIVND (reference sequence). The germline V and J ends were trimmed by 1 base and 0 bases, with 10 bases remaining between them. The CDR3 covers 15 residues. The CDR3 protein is CASSIGRDNSYEQYF. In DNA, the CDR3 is TGTGCCAGTAGTATAGGAAGGGACAACTCCTACGAGCAGTACTTC.

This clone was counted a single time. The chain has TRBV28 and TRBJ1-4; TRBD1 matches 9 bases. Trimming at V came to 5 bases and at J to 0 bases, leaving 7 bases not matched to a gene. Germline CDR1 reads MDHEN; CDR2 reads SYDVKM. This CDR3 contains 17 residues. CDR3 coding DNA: TGTGCCAGCAGTCTTTGGACAGGGGCGGCAACTAATGAAAAACTGTTTTTT. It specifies CASSLWTGAATNEKLFF.

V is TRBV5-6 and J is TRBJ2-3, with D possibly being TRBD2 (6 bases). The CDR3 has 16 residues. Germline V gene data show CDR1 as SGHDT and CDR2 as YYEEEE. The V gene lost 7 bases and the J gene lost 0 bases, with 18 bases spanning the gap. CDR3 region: CASQDSYGTSTDTQYF. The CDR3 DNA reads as TGTGCCAGCCAAGATTCCTACGGGACTAGCACAGATACGCAGTATTTT.

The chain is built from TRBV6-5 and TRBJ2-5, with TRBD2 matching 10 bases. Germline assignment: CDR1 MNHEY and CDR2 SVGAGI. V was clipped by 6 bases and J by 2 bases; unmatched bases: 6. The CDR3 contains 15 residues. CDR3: CASRASGGLQETQYF. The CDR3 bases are TGTGCCAGCAGAGCTAGCGGGGGTCTTCAAGAGACCCAGTACTTC.

In DNA, the CDR3 is TGTGCCAGCAGTTCGGAGGGGGCGGGTGGCTACACCTTC. Protein sequence: CASSSEGAGGYTF. V gene TRBV27 combines with J gene TRBJ1-2; 7 bases fit TRBD1. This CDR3 has 13 amino acids. Trimming at V came to 4 bases and at J to 7 bases, leaving 6 bases not matched to a gene. Germline V gives CDR1 MNHEY, CDR2 SMNVEV (reference sequence).

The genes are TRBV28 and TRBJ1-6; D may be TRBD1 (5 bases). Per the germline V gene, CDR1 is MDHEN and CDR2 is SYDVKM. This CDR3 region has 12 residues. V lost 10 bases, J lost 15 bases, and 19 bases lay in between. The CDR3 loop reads CATTPPRGFLHF. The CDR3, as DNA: TGTGCCACCACACCCCCCCGGGGGTTCCTCCACTTT.

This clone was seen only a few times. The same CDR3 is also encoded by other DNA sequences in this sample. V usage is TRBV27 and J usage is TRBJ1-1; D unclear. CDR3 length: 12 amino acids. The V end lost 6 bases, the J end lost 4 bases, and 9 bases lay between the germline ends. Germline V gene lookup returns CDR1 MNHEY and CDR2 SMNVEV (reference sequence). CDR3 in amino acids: CASRESGTEAFF. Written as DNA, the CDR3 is TGTGCCAGCAGGGAATCGGGCACTGAAGCTTTCTTT.

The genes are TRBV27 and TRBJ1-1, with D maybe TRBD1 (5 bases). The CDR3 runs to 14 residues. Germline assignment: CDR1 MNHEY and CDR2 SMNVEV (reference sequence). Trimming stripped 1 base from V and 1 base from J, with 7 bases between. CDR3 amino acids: CASSLWGGNTEAFF. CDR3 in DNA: TGTGCCAGCAGTTTATGGGGCGGGAACACTGAAGCTTTCTTT.

The CDR3 sequence is CASSRRQGSTDTQYF. CDR3 DNA sequence: TGCGCCAGCAGCCGACGACAGGGGAGCACAGATACGCAGTATTTT. J is TRBJ2-3 and V is TRBV4-1; 8 nucleotides align to TRBD1. This CDR3 is 15 amino acids long. V trimming: 4 bases; J trimming: 0 bases; junction bases outside the gene matches: 3. CDR1 is MGHRA, CDR2 YSYEKL, per germline.

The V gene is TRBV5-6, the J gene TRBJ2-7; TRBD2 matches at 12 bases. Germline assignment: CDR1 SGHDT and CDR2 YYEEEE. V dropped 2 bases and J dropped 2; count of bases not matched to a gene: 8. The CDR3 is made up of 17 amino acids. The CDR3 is CASSLYVGLAGPYEQYF. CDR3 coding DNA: TGTGCCAGCAGCTTATATGTCGGACTAGCGGGGCCCTACGAGCAGTACTTC.